A selection of T cell receptor beta chains follows, all from one sample in a study of T cells in Graves' hyperthyroidism and ophthalmopathy. TCRdb analysed the multiplex PCR reads with MiXCR anew, one entry per CDR3 protein. This table holds approximately 410,000 distinct CDR3 sequences, roughly 14% found once. The material sequenced was blood. The source is a man younger than 35 with Graves' ophthalmopathy. Each CDR3 is given with its conserved first and last residue. The D gene is left open where the match is weak. Clone size, where shown, is once, few, many, or a class for clones that have expanded.

size,V,D,J,CDR3,DNA
many,TRBV7-2,TRBD1,TRBJ1-5,CASSFRDRSYQPQHF,TGTGCCAGCAGCTTCAGGGACAGGTCATATCAGCCCCAGCATTTT
few,TRBV5-1,.,TRBJ2-5,CASSLNRVGETQYF,TGCGCCAGCAGCTTGAATAGGGTGGGAGAGACCCAGTACTTC
.,TRBV19,TRBD2,TRBJ2-2,CASSPGGSGELFF,TGTGCCAGTAGTCCCGGGGGGTCCGGGGAGCTGTTTTTT
.,TRBV12-3/TRBV12-4,TRBD2,TRBJ2-5,CASSPGLDPRETQYF,TGTGCCAGCAGCCCGGGACTAGATCCTCGCGAGACCCAGTACTTC
.,TRBV5-5,TRBD1,TRBJ1-2,CASSLRGDSIYGYTF,TGTGCCAGCAGCTTGCGAGGGGACAGCATCTATGGCTACACCTTC
few,TRBV6-1,.,TRBJ2-6,CASSLGFSGANVLTF,TGTGCCAGCAGTCTAGGGTTCTCTGGGGCCAACGTCCTGACTTTC
many,TRBV24-1,.,TRBJ2-5,CATSDPPKYF,TGTGCCACCAGTGATCCCCCGAAGTACTTC
many,TRBV7-8,.,TRBJ2-5,CASSWDGRTQETQYF,TGTGCCAGCAGCTGGGACGGAAGGACCCAAGAGACCCAGTACTTC
.,TRBV19,.,TRBJ1-5,CATAYLGVNQPQHF,TGTGCCACTGCCTATTTGGGGGTAAATCAGCCCCAGCATTTT
many,TRBV5-5,.,TRBJ2-7,CASSFHASYEQYF,TGTGCCAGCAGCTTCCACGCCTCCTACGAGCAGTACTTC
.,TRBV5-1,.,TRBJ1-3,CASALSGKGNTIYF,TGCGCCAGCGCATTATCGGGCAAGGGAAACACCATATATTTT
many,TRBV6-1,TRBD2,TRBJ2-7,CASSAGLGAHEQYF,TGTGCCAGCAGTGCCGGACTAGGCGCGCACGAGCAGTACTTC
many,TRBV7-9,.,TRBJ1-1,CASSFRDPEAFF,TGTGCCAGCAGCTTCCGGGATCCGGAAGCTTTCTTT
few,TRBV29-1,.,TRBJ2-5,CSALQPSKETQYF,TGCAGCGCTCTCCAACCCTCCAAAGAGACCCAGTACTTC
many,TRBV28,.,TRBJ1-5,CASSFTQPTWGGQPQHF,TGTGCCAGCAGTTTCACGCAACCCACGTGGGGTGGCCAGCCCCAGCATTTT
.,TRBV5-1,.,TRBJ2-5,CASSSGRDQETQYF,TGCGCCAGCAGCTCGGGACGGGACCAAGAGACCCAGTACTTC
many,TRBV6-6,.,TRBJ2-3,CASSYSTGAIDTQYF,TGTGCCAGCAGTTACTCGACGGGAGCAATAGATACGCAGTATTTT
.,TRBV4-1,TRBD2,TRBJ2-1,CASSQKIGTSGGHNERFF,TGCGCCAGCAGCCAAAAGATCGGGACTAGCGGGGGCCATAATGAGCGGTTCTTC
few,TRBV27,TRBD1,TRBJ2-6,CASTSRGRLHSGANVLTF,TGTGCCAGCACTTCCAGGGGGCGCCTCCACTCTGGGGCCAACGTCCTGACTTTC
.,TRBV7-9,TRBD2,TRBJ2-1,CASRSRGGRARGDEQFF,TGTGCCAGCAGATCTCGGGGCGGGAGGGCCCGGGGGGATGAGCAGTTCTTC
many,TRBV6-1,.,TRBJ1-1,CASSPRTGSDTEAFF,TGTGCCAGCAGTCCGCGAACAGGGTCCGACACTGAAGCTTTCTTT
once,TRBV12-3/TRBV12-4,.,TRBJ2-5,CASSLGPVRSALETQYF,TGTGCCAGCAGTTTAGGCCCTGTCCGTAGCGCCTTAGAGACCCAGTACTTC
few,TRBV24-1,.,TRBJ1-2,CATSDYGQNANYDYTF,TGTGCCACCAGTGACTACGGACAGAACGCTAACTATGACTACACCTTC
many,TRBV6-1,TRBD1,TRBJ2-7,CASSEESGTGGYEQYF,TGTGCCAGCAGTGAAGAATCCGGGACAGGGGGGTACGAGCAGTACTTC
many,TRBV11-2,.,TRBJ1-5,CASSLVSDQPQHF,TGTGCCAGCAGCTTAGTATCCGATCAGCCCCAGCATTTT
many,TRBV3-1,.,TRBJ1-5,CASSLAFDQPQHF,TGTGCCAGCAGCCTAGCCTTTGATCAGCCCCAGCATTTT
many,TRBV18,TRBD1,TRBJ1-1,CASSPPGTGGTEAFF,TGTGCCAGCTCACCACCGGGAACAGGGGGCACTGAAGCTTTCTTT
few,TRBV6-1,.,TRBJ2-7,CASRGLWWGEQYF,TGTGCCAGCAGGGGTCTTTGGTGGGGCGAGCAGTACTTC
many,TRBV9,.,TRBJ1-1,CASSAPGTGLYTEAFF,TGTGCCAGCAGCGCACCCGGGACGGGACTTTACACTGAAGCTTTCTTT
many,TRBV5-1,.,TRBJ1-4,CASSLTGVANEKLFF,TGCGCCAGCAGCCTCACGGGTGTGGCTAATGAAAAACTGTTTTTT
many,TRBV11-2,.,TRBJ2-7,CASRGQTYEQYF,TGTGCCAGCAGGGGACAAACCTACGAGCAGTACTTC
.,TRBV5-1,.,TRBJ2-3,CASSLMPEPTDTQYF,TGCGCCAGCAGCTTGATGCCGGAACCCACAGATACGCAGTATTTT
few,TRBV5-1,.,TRBJ1-6,CASSLWSGVSSYNSPLHF,TGCGCCAGCAGCTTGTGGTCCGGAGTAAGCTCCTATAATTCACCCCTCCACTTT
many,TRBV2,.,TRBJ1-2,CASSEAWGYTF,TGTGCCAGCAGTGAAGCCTGGGGCTACACCTTC
.,TRBV18,TRBD2,TRBJ2-1,CASSPALAGNNEQFF,TGTGCCAGCTCACCAGCCCTAGCGGGGAACAATGAGCAGTTCTTC
many,TRBV7-2,TRBD2,TRBJ2-1,CASSLAGPSGGANEQFF,TGTGCCAGCAGCTTAGCGGGGCCTAGCGGGGGGGCGAATGAGCAGTTCTTC
many,TRBV6-1,TRBD1,TRBJ2-1,CATDRGYEQFF,TGTGCCACCGACAGGGGCTATGAGCAGTTCTTC
many,TRBV19,TRBD1,TRBJ1-1,CASTGRQGPNTEAFF,TGTGCCAGTACCGGGAGACAGGGGCCTAACACTGAAGCTTTCTTT
many,TRBV20-1,.,TRBJ2-3,CSARGPSTDTQYF,TGCAGTGCTAGAGGCCCTAGCACAGATACGCAGTATTTT
many,TRBV30,.,TRBJ1-4,CAWSIGGLEKLFF,TGTGCCTGGAGTATCGGAGGGCTTGAAAAACTGTTTTTT
many,TRBV4-1,TRBD1,TRBJ1-2,CASSQTGVAGYTF,TGCGCCAGCAGCCAGACAGGGGTTGCTGGCTACACCTTC
many,TRBV7-8,.,TRBJ2-7,CASSSFGGTSYEQYF,TGTGCCAGCAGCTCTTTCGGGGGAACCTCCTACGAGCAGTACTTC
.,TRBV24-1,.,TRBJ1-2,CATSDLEGLYGYTF,TGTGCCACCAGTGATTTGGAGGGGCTCTATGGCTACACCTTC
many,TRBV20-1,.,TRBJ1-1,CSAHPRGWTEAFF,TGCAGTGCCCACCCACGGGGGTGGACTGAAGCTTTCTTT
many,TRBV5-1,.,TRBJ2-6,CASSWGASGANVLTF,TGCGCCAGCAGCTGGGGTGCCTCTGGGGCCAACGTCCTGACTTTC
few,TRBV27,.,TRBJ1-5,CASSRTLSNQPQHF,TGTGCCAGCAGCCGGACATTGAGCAATCAGCCCCAGCATTTT
many,TRBV6-1,.,TRBJ2-7,CASSASTVNYEQYF,TGTGCCAGCAGTGCTTCGACGGTGAACTACGAGCAGTACTTC
many,TRBV24-1,TRBD2,TRBJ2-2,CATSDLTGGDTGELFF,TGTGCCACCAGTGATTTGACGGGAGGCGACACCGGGGAGCTGTTTTTT
many,TRBV7-8,.,TRBJ2-7,CASSLGPVYEQYF,TGTGCCAGCAGCTTAGGACCGGTCTACGAGCAGTACTTC
few,TRBV7-9,.,TRBJ1-6,CASSSPLDNSPLHF,TGTGCCAGCAGCTCACCCCTGGATAATTCACCCCTCCACTTT
many,TRBV20-1,TRBD2,TRBJ2-1,CSAALAGGGNEQFF,TGCAGTGCCGCACTAGCGGGGGGGGGTAATGAGCAGTTCTTC
many,TRBV29-1,.,TRBJ1-1,CSVEIRNTEAFF,TGCAGCGTTGAAATTAGGAACACTGAAGCTTTCTTT
.,TRBV18,TRBD1,TRBJ1-1,CASSPLGQGEKNEAFF,TGTGCCAGCTCACCACTCGGACAGGGTGAGAAAAATGAAGCTTTCTTT
many,TRBV5-1,TRBD1,TRBJ2-7,CASSKRDSVPYEQYF,TGCGCCAGCAGCAAGAGGGACAGCGTACCCTACGAGCAGTACTTC
many,TRBV13,.,TRBJ1-2,CASRLNVWDGYTF,TGTGCCAGTAGACTGAACGTCTGGGATGGCTACACCTTC
many,TRBV30,TRBD2,TRBJ2-1,CASSSGGRADEQFF,TGTGCCTCCTCTAGTGGCGGGAGGGCCGATGAGCAGTTCTTC
many,TRBV11-1,.,TRBJ2-5,CASSLGIGGQETQYF,TGTGCCAGCAGCTTAGGGATCGGGGGTCAAGAGACCCAGTACTTC
many,TRBV20-1,TRBD1,TRBJ1-4,CSATGTGLEKLFF,TGCAGTGCTACCGGGACAGGGCTTGAAAAACTGTTTTTT
.,TRBV6-1,.,TRBJ1-1,CASNKLSGGDAFF,TGTGCCAGCAACAAACTCTCCGGGGGCGACGCTTTCTTT
many,TRBV11-2,TRBD2,TRBJ2-7,CASSPGTNSYEQYF,TGTGCCAGCAGCCCCGGGACTAACTCCTACGAGCAGTACTTC